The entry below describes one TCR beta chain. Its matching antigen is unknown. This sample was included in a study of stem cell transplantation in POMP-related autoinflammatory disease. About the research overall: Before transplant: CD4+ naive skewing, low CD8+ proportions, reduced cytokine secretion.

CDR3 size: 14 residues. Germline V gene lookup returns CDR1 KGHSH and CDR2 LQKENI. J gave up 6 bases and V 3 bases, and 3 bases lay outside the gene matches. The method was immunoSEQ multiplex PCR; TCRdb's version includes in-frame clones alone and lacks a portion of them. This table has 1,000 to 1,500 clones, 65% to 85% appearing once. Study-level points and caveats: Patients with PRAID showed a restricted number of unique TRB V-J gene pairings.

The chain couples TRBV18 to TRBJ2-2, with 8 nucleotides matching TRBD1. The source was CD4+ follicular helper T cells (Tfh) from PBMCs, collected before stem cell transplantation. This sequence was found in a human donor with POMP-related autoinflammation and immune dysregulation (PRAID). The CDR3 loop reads CASSPDRAPGELFF. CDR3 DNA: TGTGCCAGCTCACCGGACAGGGCCCCCGGGGAGCTGTTTTTT.